The 32 T cell receptor beta chains below were found in one sample sequenced in a study of multiple sclerosis patients with progressive multifocal leukoencephalopathy. TCRdb's copy holds only in-frame clones and misses some; the assay was immunoSEQ multiplex PCR. The sample yields approximately 27,000 clones, more than 80% seen once. Time point: time of PML onset. This material consisted of PBMCs, taken from a patient treated with natalizumab. These receptors all stem from a woman aged 25 to 39 with progressive multifocal leukoencephalopathy.

The chain recombines TRBV4-1 with TRBJ2-7; possibly TRBD2 for D (6 bases). CDR1 is MGHRA, CDR2 YSYEKL, per germline. Trimming removed 4 bases from V and 5 bases from J, with 15 bases in between. The CDR3 sequence is 14 residues long. The CDR3 DNA is TGCGCCAGCAGCCTGGGACTGGGGTCGGACGAGCAGTACTTC. This codes for CASSLGLGSDEQYF.

The CDR3 DNA sequence: TGTGCCAGTTCGGCTAGCGAGAAGAGCACAGATACGCAGTATTTT. This translates into CASSASEKSTDTQYF. V is TRBV2 and J is TRBJ2-3, with D possibly being TRBD2 (6 bases). Germline lookup yields CDR1 SNHLY and CDR2 FYNNEI. V lost 9 bases and J lost 0, with 16 bases in between. The CDR3 spans 15 residues.

J is TRBJ2-2 and V is TRBV9, with a tentative D call TRBD1 (6 bases). CDR1 is SGDLS and CDR2 is YYNGEE in the germline V gene. This CDR3 is built from 13 residues. Trimming removed 6 bases from V and 4 bases from J, with 10 bases in between. CDR3 nucleotide sequence: TGTGCCAGCACTTCCAGGGGCACCGGGGAGCTGTTTTTT. It yields the protein CASTSRGTGELFF.

This clone was detected once. The chain combines TRBV5-6 with TRBJ1-2; a weak D match, TRBD1 (5 bases). Germline values: CDR1 SGHDT, CDR2 YYEEEE. The CDR3 extends over 14 amino acids. V gave up 4 bases and J gave up 3 bases, with 13 bases separating them. As DNA, the CDR3 is TGTGCCAGCAGCGTAGGGACCTGGGACTATGGCTACACCTTC. It yields the protein CASSVGTWDYGYTF.

The rearrangement joins TRBV6-4 to TRBJ2-1; unclear D gene. The CDR3 runs 17 residues. The germline V gene encodes CDR1 MRHNA and CDR2 SNTAGT. Trimming left V 5 bases short and J 0 bases short, with 17 bases between. CDR3 region: CASSPSPTSSSYNEQFF. CDR3 bases: TGTGCCAGCAGTCCATCCCCTACGTCAAGCTCCTACAATGAGCAGTTCTTC.

The chain links TRBV10-3 to TRBJ2-4; a possible D gene is TRBD1 (6 bases). Trimming pared 2 bases from V and 5 bases from J, leaving 16 bases between. The CDR3 totals 16 residues. The germline gives CDR1 ENHRY, CDR2 SYGVKD. Here the CDR3 DNA reads TGTGCCATCAGTGAGCAGGGGCGAGTCGGGGAAAACATTCAGTACTTC. Protein product: CAISEQGRVGENIQYF.

This clone occurred once. The rearrangement joins TRBV4-1 to TRBJ2-5; 9 bases map to TRBD1. Germline CDR1 reads MGHRA; CDR2 reads YSYEKL. J was trimmed by 1 base and V by 5 bases; bases with no gene match: 11. This CDR3 region has 17 residues. In nucleotides, the CDR3 is TGCGCCAGCAGCGCCCTCCCGGGACAGGGATCCCAAGAGACCCAGTACTTC. Translating it yields CASSALPGQGSQETQYF.

CDR3 protein: CASSPNRNEQFF. CDR3 in DNA: TGTGCCAGCAGCCCCAACCGCAATGAGCAGTTCTTC. The rearrangement uses TRBV9 and TRBJ2-1; D ambiguous. Germline V gene sequence: CDR1 SGDLS, CDR2 YYNGEE. The V end lost 4 bases, the J end lost 6 bases, and 8 bases lay between the germline ends. The CDR3 is 12 amino acids.

V and J are TRBV5-1 and TRBJ2-1; 13 nucleotides agree with TRBD2. Trimming cost V 0 bases and J 6 bases; bases outside gene matches: 6. CDR1 is SGHRS and CDR2 is YFSETQ in the germline V gene. The CDR3 spans 17 residues. CDR3 nucleotide sequence: TGCGCCAGCAGCTTGGAACCACTAGCGGGGGGGCGCAATGAGCAGTTCTTC. Amino acid sequence: CASSLEPLAGGRNEQFF.

The chain carries TRBV5-5 and TRBJ2-5; perhaps TRBD1 as D (5 bases). Germline V gene data show CDR1 as SGHKS and CDR2 as YYEKEE (reference sequence). Trimming took 2 bases from V and 3 from J, leaving 11 bases between them. This CDR3 comprises 14 residues. CDR3 coding DNA: TGTGCCAGCAGCTTAACAACAGGCAAAGAGACCCAGTACTTC. Translating it yields CASSLTTGKETQYF.

The chain uses TRBV6-4 and TRBJ2-3, with a tentative D call TRBD1 (5 bases). The germline V gene encodes CDR1 MRHNA and CDR2 SNTAGT. This CDR3 spans 13 amino acids. V dropped 5 bases and J dropped 7 bases, with 13 bases sitting between them. The CDR3 sequence is CASSLDQDNTQYF. CDR3 in DNA: TGTGCCAGCAGTCTTGATCAGGACAATACGCAGTATTTT.

CDR3 protein: CASSQEAADTGELFF. As DNA, the CDR3 is TGCGCCAGCAGCCAAGAGGCGGCCGATACCGGGGAGCTGTTTTTT. The chain carries TRBV4-3 and TRBJ2-2; D gene ambiguous. Germline V gene sequence: CDR1 LGHNA, CDR2 YSLEER. V lost 0 bases, J lost 5 bases, and 10 bases lay in between. This CDR3 has 15 amino acids.

The gene calls are TRBV11-2 and TRBJ2-3, with 7 bases identical to TRBD2. V was clipped by 1 base and J by 2 bases; unmatched bases: 6. The germline CDR1 and CDR2 sequences are SGHAT and FQNNGV. The CDR3 is 16 amino acids. The CDR3, as DNA: TGTGCCAGCAGCTTAGGGGCAGGGAGGGACACAGATACGCAGTATTTT. It codes for CASSLGAGRDTDTQYF.

This sequence joins TRBV6-6 and TRBJ2-7, with D uncertain. Germline CDR1 reads MNHNY; CDR2 reads SVGAGI (reference sequence). The CDR3 length is 12 residues. Between the trimmed V and J ends, which lost 8 bases and 2 bases, there was a span of 10 bases. In DNA form, the CDR3 reads TGTGCCAGCTCGGGCGTGACCTACGAGCAGTACTTC. Encoded protein: CASSGVTYEQYF.

This clone showed up just a few times. V gene TRBV5-6 combines with J gene TRBJ2-5; possibly TRBD2 for D (7 bases). The germline gives CDR1 SGHDT, CDR2 YYEEEE. Trimming removed 0 bases at V and 2 bases at J, with 11 bases between. The CDR3 spans 15 residues. DNA of the CDR3: TGTGCCAGCAGCTTGGCGGGGAGGGGGCAAGAGACCCAGTACTTC. This encodes CASSLAGRGQETQYF. Full variable domain (remainder filled in from reference TRBV5-6 and TRBJ2-5): DAGVTQSPTHLIKTRGQQVTLRCSPKSGHDTVSWYQQALGQGPQFIFQYYEEEERQRGNFPDRFSGHQFPNYSSELNVNALLLGDSALYLCASSLAGRGQETQYFGPGTRLLVL.

V is TRBV7-8 and J is TRBJ1-1; D gene ambiguous. Looked up from germline, CDR1 is SGHVS and CDR2 is FQNEAQ. V lost 3 bases, J lost 4 bases, and 9 bases lay in between. The CDR3 extends over 13 amino acids. The CDR3: CASSFRGGTEAFF. Written as DNA, the CDR3 is TGTGCCAGCAGCTTTCGGGGTGGCACTGAAGCTTTCTTT.

The V gene is TRBV11-2, the J gene TRBJ1-6; D not certain. The germline V and J ends were trimmed by 4 bases and 5 bases, with 3 bases remaining between them. The V gene's germline CDR1 is SGHAT and CDR2 FQNNGV. This CDR3 has 12 amino acids. CDR3 bases: TGTGCCAGCAGCTCAAATAATTCACCCCTCCACTTT. Translation gives CASSSNNSPLHF.

This chain joins TRBV19 and TRBJ1-4, with unresolved D. The CDR3 sequence is 16 residues long. CDR1 LNHDA and CDR2 SQIVND come from the germline V gene (reference sequence). Deletions cut 3 bases from V and 4 bases from J, with 15 bases between. The CDR3 nucleotides are TGTGCCAGTAGTATCGAGTTGCTTCGATTTAATGAAAAACTGTTTTTT. It encodes CASSIELLRFNEKLFF.

This chain connects TRBV19 to TRBJ1-2; D not certain. V was clipped by 10 bases and J by 5 bases, with 20 bases between them. This CDR3 region has 14 residues. From germline, CDR1 is LNHDA and CDR2 SQIVND (reference sequence). The CDR3 loop is CATQRPIPRYGYTF. DNA for the CDR3: TGTGCCACCCAGCGACCGATCCCAAGGTATGGCTACACCTTC.

This chain joins TRBV2 and TRBJ1-4; D gene uncertain. The CDR3 runs to 15 residues. V shed 4 bases and J shed 4 bases, with 13 bases lying between them. Germline assignment: CDR1 SNHLY and CDR2 FYNNEI. For the CDR3, the DNA is TGTGCCAGCAGTGCCTCTCCAGCGTTTAATGAAAAACTGTTTTTT. Its protein product is CASSASPAFNEKLFF.

CDR3 loop: CASSQEMYGQALQETQYF. CDR3 coding DNA: TGCGCCAGCAGCCAAGAAATGTATGGGCAGGCCCTACAAGAGACCCAGTACTTC. This chain links TRBV4-3 with TRBJ2-5; D is unresolved. This CDR3 has 18 amino acids. V was trimmed by 0 bases and J by 2 bases, leaving 19 bases between them. The V gene's germline CDR1 is LGHNA and CDR2 YSLEER.

V is TRBV5-5 and J is TRBJ2-7, with TRBD2 as a possible D gene (6 bases). The CDR3 has 15 residues. V lost 0 bases and J lost 0, with 10 bases in between. Germline-derived CDR1 and CDR2 are SGHKS and YYEKEE (reference sequence). CDR3 sequence reads: CASSLVGGPSYEQYF. In DNA form, the CDR3 reads TGTGCCAGCAGCTTGGTGGGGGGACCCTCCTACGAGCAGTACTTC. Using reference TRBV5-5 and TRBJ2-7 for the parts outside the CDR3, the full variable domain is DAGVTQSPTHLIKTRGQQVTLRCSPISGHKSVSWYQQVLGQGPQFIFQYYEKEERGRGNFPDRFSARQFPNYSSELNVNALLLGDSALYLCASSLVGGPSYEQYFGPGTRLTVT.

The V gene is TRBV2, the J gene TRBJ1-1; perhaps TRBD1 as D (5 bases). V was pared by 7 bases and J by 7 bases, with 22 bases between. CDR3 length: 15 residues. Germline CDR1 is SNHLY and CDR2 is FYNNEI. The CDR3 loop reads CASIMGGLAGGEAFF. The CDR3 DNA is TGTGCCAGCATCATGGGCGGACTAGCGGGGGGTGAAGCTTTCTTT.

The V call is TRBV7-9, the J call TRBJ2-3; 8 bases line up with TRBD2. This CDR3 region has 15 residues. Germline CDR1 and CDR2: SEHNR and FQNEAQ (reference sequence). The junction had 6 bases not matched to a gene; V was cut back by 2 bases and J by 5 bases. The CDR3, as DNA: TGTGCCAGCAGCTTAAGTAGCGGGGTAAAAGATACGCAGTATTTT. Its translation is CASSLSSGVKDTQYF.

This clone was counted between two and nine times. V is TRBV2 and J is TRBJ2-5, with TRBD2 matching 10 bases. Germline V CDR1 and CDR2: SNHLY, FYNNEI. V dropped 2 bases and J dropped 6; count of bases not matched to a gene: 9. This CDR3 region has 16 residues. DNA for the CDR3: TGTGCCAGCAGTGAAAGATCTAGCGGGGGAACAAAGACCCAGTACTTC. The encoded protein is CASSERSSGGTKTQYF.

V and J are TRBV28 and TRBJ2-5; TRBD1 or TRBD2 may be the D gene (5 bases each). The J call is doubtful: the DNA matches TRBJ2-7 better. CDR1 MDHEN and CDR2 SYDVKM come from the germline V gene. The length of the CDR3 is 15 residues. CDR3: CASSPGLKFAYEQYF. In nucleotides, the CDR3 is TGTGCCAGCAGTCCGGGGCTTAAATTCGCCTACGAGCAGTACTTC.

The chain employs TRBV27 and TRBJ1-6, with TRBD1 matching 7 bases. Looked up from germline, CDR1 is MNHEY and CDR2 is SMNVEV (reference sequence). This CDR3 region has 14 residues. With V trimmed by 4 bases and J by 9 bases, 6 bases remained unmatched. CDR3: CASSSYQGGSPLHF. DNA of the CDR3: TGTGCCAGCAGTTCCTACCAGGGGGGTTCACCCCTCCACTTT.

This clone appeared a few times. V usage is TRBV5-6 and J usage is TRBJ2-3; TRBD2 aligns across 10 bases. V dropped 1 base and J dropped 4; count of bases not matched to a gene: 3. Germline CDR1 and CDR2: SGHDT and YYEEEE. The CDR3 covers 15 residues. Here the CDR3 reads CASSLLAGDADTQYF. The CDR3 nucleotides read TGTGCCAGCAGCTTGCTAGCGGGAGACGCAGATACGCAGTATTTT. Based on the CDR3 plus reference TRBV5-6 and TRBJ2-3, the full variable domain is DAGVTQSPTHLIKTRGQQVTLRCSPKSGHDTVSWYQQALGQGPQFIFQYYEEEERQRGNFPDRFSGHQFPNYSSELNVNALLLGDSALYLCASSLLAGDADTQYFGPGTRLTVL.

The chain has TRBV2 and TRBJ1-2; 9 bases are a match to TRBD1. Looked up from germline, CDR1 is SNHLY and CDR2 is FYNNEI. Trimming removed 2 bases from V and 7 bases from J; junction bases left unmatched: 5. The CDR3 has 14 amino acids. The CDR3 here is CASSEPGTGSGYTF. The CDR3 DNA reads TGTGCCAGCAGTGAACCCGGGACAGGGTCTGGCTACACCTTC.

A single count supports this clone. This chain connects TRBV6-1 to TRBJ2-5, with D possibly TRBD1 on 5 matching bases. CDR1 is MNHNS and CDR2 is SASEGT in the germline V gene. This CDR3 region has 13 residues. Trimming left V 11 bases short and J 4 bases short, with 17 bases between. The CDR3 coding sequence is TGTGCCGGCCATGGGGCAGGGCGAGAGACCCAGTACTTC. Translated: CAGHGAGRETQYF.

This chain connects TRBV5-5 to TRBJ1-5; TRBD1 aligns across 8 bases. Germline assignment: CDR1 SGHKS and CDR2 YYEKEE (reference sequence). The CDR3 runs 14 residues. With 0 bases clipped from V and 5 bases from J, the junction kept 1 base outside the gene matches. The CDR3 loop is CASSLAGGDQPQHF. The CDR3 DNA reads as TGTGCCAGCAGCTTGGCAGGGGGCGATCAGCCCCAGCATTTT.

The chain uses TRBV2 and TRBJ2-1; 7 bases match TRBD2. The CDR3 length is 14 residues. V shed 6 bases, J shed 8 bases, and the junction held 10 bases outside the gene matches. Looked up from germline, CDR1 is SNHLY and CDR2 is FYNNEI. The CDR3 bases are TGTGCCAGCAGCGACAAACTAGCGTCGGATGAGCAGTTCTTC. Protein product: CASSDKLASDEQFF. The full variable domain, with the rest looked up from reference TRBV2 and TRBJ2-1, is EPEVTQTPSHQVTQMGQEVILRCVPISNHLYFYWYRQILGQKVEFLVSFYNNEISEKSEIFDDQFSVERPDGSNFTLKIRSTKLEDSAMYFCASSDKLASDEQFFGPGTRLTVL.